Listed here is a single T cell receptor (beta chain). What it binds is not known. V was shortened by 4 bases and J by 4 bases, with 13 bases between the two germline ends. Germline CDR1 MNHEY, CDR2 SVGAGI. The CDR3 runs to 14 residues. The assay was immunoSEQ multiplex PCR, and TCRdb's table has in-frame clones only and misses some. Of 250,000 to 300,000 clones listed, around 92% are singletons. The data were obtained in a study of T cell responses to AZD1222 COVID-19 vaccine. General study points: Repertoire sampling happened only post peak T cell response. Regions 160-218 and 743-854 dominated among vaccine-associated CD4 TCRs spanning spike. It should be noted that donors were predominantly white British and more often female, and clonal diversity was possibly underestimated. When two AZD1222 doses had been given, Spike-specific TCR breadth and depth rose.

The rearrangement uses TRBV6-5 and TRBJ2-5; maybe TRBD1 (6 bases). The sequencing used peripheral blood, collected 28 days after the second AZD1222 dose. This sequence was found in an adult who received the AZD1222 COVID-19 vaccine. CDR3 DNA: TGTGCCAGCAGTTCCCCGGGACAAGGAGAGACCCAGTACTTC. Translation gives CASSSPGQGETQYF.